This TCR beta chain originates from a study of PD-L1 blockade in urothelial cancer. Whole-study context: Samples of blood were analyzed 3 weeks (second dose) and 6 weeks after treatment start. Notes on the study in general: Tumor-associated clones in blood expanded more at 3 weeks in durable-benefit patients.

This clone was counted once. As yet, its antigen is unknown. Germline CDR1 is SGHVS and CDR2 is FNYEAQ. The CDR3 runs 14 residues. Trimming left V 1 base short and J 7 bases short, with 11 bases between. Generated by immunoSEQ multiplex PCR, the TCRdb table keeps only in-frame clones and is missing some. The table has tens of thousands of clones, about 90% seen once. Described time point: peripheral blood 6 weeks after treatment start. The sequencing used PBMCs, collected around atezolizumab (anti-PD-L1) treatment. This chain joins TRBV7-6 and TRBJ1-5; D might be TRBD1 (5 bases). The receptor was isolated from a man aged 55 to 70 with urothelial cancer. The CDR3: CASSLGRGGQPQHF. The CDR3 nucleotides are TGTGCCAGCAGCTTAGGGAGGGGAGGCCAGCCCCAGCATTTT.